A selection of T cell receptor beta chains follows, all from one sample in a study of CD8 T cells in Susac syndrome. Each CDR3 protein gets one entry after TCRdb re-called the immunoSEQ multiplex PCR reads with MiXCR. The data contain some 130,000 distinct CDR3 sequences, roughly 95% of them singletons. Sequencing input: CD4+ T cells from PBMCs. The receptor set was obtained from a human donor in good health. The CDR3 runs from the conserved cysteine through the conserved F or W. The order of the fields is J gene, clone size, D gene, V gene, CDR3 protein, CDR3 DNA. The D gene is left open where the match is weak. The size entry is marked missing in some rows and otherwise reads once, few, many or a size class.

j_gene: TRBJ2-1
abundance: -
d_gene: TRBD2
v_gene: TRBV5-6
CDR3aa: CASSLDGTSGIYNEQFF
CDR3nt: TGTGCCAGCAGCTTGGACGGCACTAGCGGTATCTACAATGAGCAGTTCTTC

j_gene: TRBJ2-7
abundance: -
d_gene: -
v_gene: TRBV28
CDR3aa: CASSLAGGAYEQYF
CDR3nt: TGTGCCAGCAGTTTAGCTGGGGGAGCCTACGAGCAGTACTTC

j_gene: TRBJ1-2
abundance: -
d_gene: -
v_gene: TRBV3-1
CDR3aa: CASSRDYLSYGYTF
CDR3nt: TGTGCCAGCAGCCGCGATTACCTAAGCTATGGCTACACCTTC

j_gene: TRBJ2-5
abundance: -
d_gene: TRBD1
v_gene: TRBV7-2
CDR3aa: CASSQARGREETQYF
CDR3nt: TGTGCCAGCAGCCAAGCGAGGGGGCGCGAAGAGACCCAGTACTTC

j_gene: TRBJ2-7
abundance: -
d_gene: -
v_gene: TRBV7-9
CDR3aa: CASSSPGARSYEQYF
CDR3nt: TGTGCCAGCAGCAGCCCGGGGGCGCGGTCCTACGAGCAGTACTTC

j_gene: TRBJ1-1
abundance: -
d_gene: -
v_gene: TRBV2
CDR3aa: CASSPPPEAFF
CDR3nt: TGTGCCAGCAGCCCCCCTCCTGAAGCTTTCTTT

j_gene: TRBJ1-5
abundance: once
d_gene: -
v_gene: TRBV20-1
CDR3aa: CSARRGSNQPQHF
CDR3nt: TGCAGTGCTAGAAGGGGTAGCAATCAGCCCCAGCATTTT

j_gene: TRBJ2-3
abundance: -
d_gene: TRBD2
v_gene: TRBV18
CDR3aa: CASSFKTSGTTFGTDTQYF
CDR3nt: TGTGCCAGCTCATTCAAGACTAGCGGAACAACATTTGGCACAGATACGCAGTATTTT

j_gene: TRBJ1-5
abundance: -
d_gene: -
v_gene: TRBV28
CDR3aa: CASRFRDQPQHF
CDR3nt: TGTGCCAGCAGGTTTCGGGATCAGCCCCAGCATTTT

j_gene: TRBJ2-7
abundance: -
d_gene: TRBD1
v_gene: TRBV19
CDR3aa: CASSTTGDYEQYF
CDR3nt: TGTGCCAGTAGTACGACAGGGGACTACGAGCAGTACTTC

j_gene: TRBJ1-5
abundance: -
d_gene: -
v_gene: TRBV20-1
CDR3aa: CSATATDPNQPQHF
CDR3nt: TGCAGTGCTACCGCAACGGATCCCAATCAGCCCCAGCATTTT

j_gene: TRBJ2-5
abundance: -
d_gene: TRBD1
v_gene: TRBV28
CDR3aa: CASRSWTGDKETQYF
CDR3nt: TGTGCCAGCAGGTCTTGGACAGGGGATAAAGAGACCCAGTACTTC

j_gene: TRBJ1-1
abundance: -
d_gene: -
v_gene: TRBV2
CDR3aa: CASSDGRMNTEAFF
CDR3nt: TGTGCCAGCAGTGACGGCAGAATGAACACTGAAGCTTTCTTT

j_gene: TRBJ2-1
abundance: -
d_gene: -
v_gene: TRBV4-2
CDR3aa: CASSQEEVGREQFF
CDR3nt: TGTGCCAGCAGCCAAGAGGAAGTGGGCAGGGAGCAGTTCTTC

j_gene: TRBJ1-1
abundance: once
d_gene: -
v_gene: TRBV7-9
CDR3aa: CASAFQNTEAFF
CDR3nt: TGTGCCAGCGCGTTCCAAAACACTGAAGCTTTCTTT

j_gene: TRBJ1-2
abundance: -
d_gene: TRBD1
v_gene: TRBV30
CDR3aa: CAWRLAGGHGYTF
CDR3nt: TGTGCCTGGAGACTCGCAGGGGGCCATGGCTACACCTTC

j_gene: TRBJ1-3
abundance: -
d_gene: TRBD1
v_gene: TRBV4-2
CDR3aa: CASSRMTGPGNTIYF
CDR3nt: TGTGCCAGCAGCCGAATGACAGGGCCTGGAAACACCATATATTTT

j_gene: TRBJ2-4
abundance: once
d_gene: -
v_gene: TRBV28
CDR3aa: CASSFTVAKNIQYF
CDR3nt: TGTGCCAGCAGTTTTACAGTAGCCAAAAACATTCAGTACTTC

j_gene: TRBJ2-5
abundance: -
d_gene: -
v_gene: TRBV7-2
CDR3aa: CASSLEFRTQYF
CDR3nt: TGTGCCAGCAGCTTAGAGTTCCGGACCCAGTACTTC

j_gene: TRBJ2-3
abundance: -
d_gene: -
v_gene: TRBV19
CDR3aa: CASGRGTYLSTDTQYF
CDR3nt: TGTGCCAGCGGCCGTGGCACCTACCTTAGCACAGATACGCAGTATTTT

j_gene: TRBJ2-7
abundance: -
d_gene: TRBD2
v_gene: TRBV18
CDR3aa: CASSPPPSGRRNEQYF
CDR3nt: TGTGCCAGCTCACCACCGCCCAGCGGGAGGCGGAACGAGCAGTACTTC

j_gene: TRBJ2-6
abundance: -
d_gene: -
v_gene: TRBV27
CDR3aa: CASKRDSSGANVLTF
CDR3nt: TGTGCCAGCAAGAGGGATAGCTCTGGGGCCAACGTCCTGACTTTC

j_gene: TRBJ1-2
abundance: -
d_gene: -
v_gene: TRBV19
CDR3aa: CASSVSGTWRGGYTF
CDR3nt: TGTGCCAGTAGTGTATCCGGGACTTGGAGGGGCGGCTACACCTTC

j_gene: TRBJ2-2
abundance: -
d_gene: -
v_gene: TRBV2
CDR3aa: CASGRRAGGELFF
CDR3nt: TGTGCCAGCGGACGGAGGGCCGGCGGGGAGCTGTTTTTT

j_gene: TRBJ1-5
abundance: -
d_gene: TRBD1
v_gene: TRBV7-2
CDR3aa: CASSSDRDQPQHF
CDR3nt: TGTGCCAGCAGCTCGGACAGGGATCAGCCCCAGCATTTT

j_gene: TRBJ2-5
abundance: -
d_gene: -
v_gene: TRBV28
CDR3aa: CASTDTRAQYF
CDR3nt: TGTGCCAGCACCGATACAAGAGCCCAGTACTTC

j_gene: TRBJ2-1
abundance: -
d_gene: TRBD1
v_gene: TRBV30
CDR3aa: CAWSVLTGGNEQFF
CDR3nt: TGTGCCTGGAGTGTACTGACAGGGGGCAATGAGCAGTTCTTC

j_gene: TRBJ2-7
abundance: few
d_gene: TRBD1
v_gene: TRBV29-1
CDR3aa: CSVHHRDRVHEQYF
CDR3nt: TGCAGCGTTCACCACCGGGACAGGGTCCACGAGCAGTACTTC

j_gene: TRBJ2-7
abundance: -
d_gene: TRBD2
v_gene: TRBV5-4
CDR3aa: CASSAGLAGGWEEQYF
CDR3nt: TGTGCCAGCAGCGCAGGACTAGCGGGAGGATGGGAGGAGCAGTACTTC

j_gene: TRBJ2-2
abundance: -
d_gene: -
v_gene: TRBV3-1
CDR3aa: CASSQDGVFGTGELFF
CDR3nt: TGTGCCAGCAGCCAAGACGGAGTATTTGGGACCGGGGAGCTGTTTTTT

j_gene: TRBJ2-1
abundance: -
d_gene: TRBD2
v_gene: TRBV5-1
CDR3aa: CASSFLTSGSGEQFF
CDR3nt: TGCGCCAGCAGCTTCCTGACTAGCGGGAGCGGTGAGCAGTTCTTC

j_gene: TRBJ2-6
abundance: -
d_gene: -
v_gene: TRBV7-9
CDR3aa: CASSPAVGLTSGANVLTF
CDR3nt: TGTGCCAGCAGCCCTGCAGTGGGGCTTACCTCTGGGGCCAACGTCCTGACTTTC

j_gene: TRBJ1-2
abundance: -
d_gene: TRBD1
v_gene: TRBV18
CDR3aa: CASSPRTGGSDGYTF
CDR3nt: TGTGCCAGCTCACCACGTACAGGGGGATCAGATGGCTACACCTTC

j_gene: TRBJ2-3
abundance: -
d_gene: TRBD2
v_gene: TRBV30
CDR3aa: CAWTSGRLRADTQYF
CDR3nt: TGTGCCTGGACTAGCGGGAGACTGAGAGCAGATACGCAGTATTTT

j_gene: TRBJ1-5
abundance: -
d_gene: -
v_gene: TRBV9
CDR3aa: CASSVDGNQPQHF
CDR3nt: TGTGCCAGCAGCGTAGATGGGAATCAGCCCCAGCATTTT

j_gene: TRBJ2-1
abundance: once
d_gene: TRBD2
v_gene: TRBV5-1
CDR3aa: CASSPTSGSTYNEQFF
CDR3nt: TGCGCCAGCAGCCCGACTAGCGGTAGCACCTACAATGAGCAGTTCTTC

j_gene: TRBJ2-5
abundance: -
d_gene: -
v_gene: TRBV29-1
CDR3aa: CSVRGGGETQYF
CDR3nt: TGCAGCGTGCGAGGGGGTGGGGAGACCCAGTACTTC

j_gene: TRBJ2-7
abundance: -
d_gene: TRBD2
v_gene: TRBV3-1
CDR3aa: CASSQDLASGRIEQYF
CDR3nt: TGTGCCAGCAGCCAAGACCTCGCTAGCGGGAGGATCGAGCAGTACTTC

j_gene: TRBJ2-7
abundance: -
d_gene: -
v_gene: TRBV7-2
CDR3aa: CASSLDWLYEQYF
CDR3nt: TGTGCCAGCAGCTTAGACTGGCTCTACGAGCAGTACTTC

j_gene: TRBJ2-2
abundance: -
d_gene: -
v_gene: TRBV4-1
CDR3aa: CASSPRGGGADGELFF
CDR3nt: TGCGCCAGCAGCCCCAGAGGAGGAGGTGCGGACGGGGAGCTGTTTTTT

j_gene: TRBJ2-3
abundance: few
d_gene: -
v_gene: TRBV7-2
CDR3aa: CASSSFGTGTDTQYF
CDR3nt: TGTGCCAGCAGCTCCTTCGGCACAGGGACAGATACGCAGTATTTT

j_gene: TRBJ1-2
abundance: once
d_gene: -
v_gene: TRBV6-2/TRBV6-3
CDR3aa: CASSYGSGVPNGGYTF
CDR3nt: TGTGCCAGCAGTTACGGTTCCGGGGTCCCCAATGGGGGCTACACCTTC

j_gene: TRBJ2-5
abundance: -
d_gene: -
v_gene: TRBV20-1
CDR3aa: CSATGDNKKDQETQYF
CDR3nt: TGCAGTGCGACCGGGGACAATAAAAAGGACCAAGAGACCCAGTACTTC

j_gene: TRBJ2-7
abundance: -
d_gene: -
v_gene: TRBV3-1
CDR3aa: CASSPPWGTHEQYF
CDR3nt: TGTGCCAGCAGCCCCCCCTGGGGAACCCACGAGCAGTACTTC

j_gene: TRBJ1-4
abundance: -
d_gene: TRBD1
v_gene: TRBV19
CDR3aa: CASSRTGRSTNEKLFF
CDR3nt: TGTGCCAGTAGTCGGACAGGGCGATCGACTAATGAAAAACTGTTTTTT

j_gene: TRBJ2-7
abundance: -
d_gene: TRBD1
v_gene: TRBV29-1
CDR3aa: CSVTGQGRYEQYF
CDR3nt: TGCAGCGTAACGGGACAGGGCCGCTACGAGCAGTACTTC

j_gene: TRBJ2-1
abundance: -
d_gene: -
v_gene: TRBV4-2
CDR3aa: CASSQDSGSGEQFF
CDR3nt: TGTGCCAGCAGCCAAGATTCAGGCAGCGGTGAGCAGTTCTTC